The rows below give T cell receptor beta chains drawn from one sample of a study of neurological immune-mediated disorders. TCRdb reprocessed the 5' RACE reads with MiXCR, giving one entry per CDR3 protein. The sample has 70,000 or so distinct CDR3 sequences, more than 3% seen once. Material: PBMCs. These receptors were taken from a woman aged 50 to 65 with multiple sclerosis. CDR3s include the opening cysteine and the closing phenylalanine or tryptophan. D genes are given only for firm matches. The listing skips clone size in some rows; elsewhere it reads once, few, many or a size class.

TRBV20-1,TRBD1,TRBJ2-2,many,CSATPGTGGAGTGELFF,TGCAGTGCCACCCCTGGGACAGGGGGCGCCGGCACCGGGGAGCTGTTTTTT
TRBV5-1,.,TRBJ2-3,many,CASSRDWSTDTQYF,TGCGCCAGCAGCCGGGACTGGAGTACGGATACGCAGTATTTT
TRBV20-1,TRBD2,TRBJ2-1,.,CSARGWTSGYNEQFF,TGCAGTGCTAGGGGGTGGACTAGCGGGTACAATGAGCAGTTCTTC
TRBV5-1,TRBD2,TRBJ2-7,many,CASSLGTSAYEQYF,TGCGCCAGCAGCTTGGGTACTAGCGCTTACGAGCAGTACTTC
TRBV19,.,TRBJ1-2,many,CASSGPYGYTF,TGTGCCAGCAGTGGACCGTATGGCTACACCTTC
TRBV20-1,TRBD2,TRBJ2-7,many,CSAMFGVAGGPPYF,TGCAGTGCTATGTTTGGGGTAGCGGGAGGGCCCCCGTACTTC
TRBV5-1,.,TRBJ1-2,many,CASSLVQGRESTF,TGCGCCAGCAGCTTGGTTCAGGGCCGGGAATCCACCTTC
TRBV9,.,TRBJ1-2,many,CASSVVGNSNYGYTF,TGTGCCAGCAGCGTAGTGGGGAATTCTAACTATGGCTACACCTTC
TRBV4-2,TRBD2,TRBJ2-7,many,CASSQVLAGGPPEQYF,TGTGCCAGCAGCCAAGTTTTAGCGGGAGGGCCCCCCGAGCAGTACTTC
TRBV6-5,TRBD1,TRBJ1-3,many,CASSRLNRGGSGNTIYF,TGTGCCAGCAGTCGCCTCAACAGGGGGGGATCTGGAAACACCATATATTTT
TRBV20-1,TRBD2,TRBJ2-1,many,CSARDLTSGIHEQFF,TGCAGTGCTAGAGATTTAACTAGCGGGATTCATGAGCAGTTCTTC
TRBV20-1,TRBD2,TRBJ2-1,many,CSAHLAGGPEQFF,TGCAGTGCTCACCTAGCGGGGGGGCCTGAGCAGTTCTTC
TRBV6-5,TRBD1,TRBJ2-3,many,CASSRDRVVISTDTQYF,TGTGCCAGCAGTCGGGACAGGGTTGTCATTAGCACAGATACGCAGTATTTT
TRBV29-1,.,TRBJ2-5,many,CSVGQTQETQYF,TGCAGCGTTGGACAAACCCAAGAGACCCAGTACTTC
TRBV12-3/TRBV12-4,.,TRBJ2-2,many,CASSFGTRADTGELFF,TGTGCCAGCAGTTTCGGGACAAGAGCAGACACCGGGGAGCTGTTTTTT
TRBV12-3/TRBV12-4,.,TRBJ1-5,many,CASRSGTSNQPQHF,TGTGCCAGCAGGTCCGGGACATCCAATCAGCCCCAGCATTTT
TRBV5-1,.,TRBJ2-2,many,CASSLKNPTGELFF,TGCGCCAGCAGCCTGAAAAATCCCACCGGGGAGCTGTTTTTT
TRBV20-1,.,TRBJ2-2,many,CSARTGGTNTGELFF,TGCAGTGCTAGGACGGGGGGCACGAACACCGGGGAGCTGTTTTTT
TRBV5-5,.,TRBJ2-2,many,CASSFRTFNTGELFF,TGTGCCAGCAGCTTTAGGACCTTTAACACCGGGGAGCTGTTTTTT
TRBV7-3,.,TRBJ2-5,many,CASSSTVGGLETQYF,TGTGCCAGCAGCTCCACCGTAGGGGGTCTAGAGACCCAGTACTTC
TRBV10-1,.,TRBJ2-7,.,CASSDNRELGEQYF,TGCGCCAGCAGTGATAATAGGGAATTGGGCGAGCAGTACTTC
TRBV5-6,.,TRBJ1-3,many,CASSFTPGNTIYF,TGTGCCAGCAGTTTTACACCTGGAAACACCATATATTTT
TRBV6-5,TRBD1,TRBJ1-2,many,CASSRTGGAEGYTF,TGTGCCAGCAGTCGGACAGGGGGCGCGGAAGGCTACACCTTC
TRBV4-2,.,TRBJ1-3,many,CASSQVAEGNTIYF,TGTGCCAGCAGCCAAGTAGCTGAAGGAAACACCATATATTTT
TRBV15,.,TRBJ2-1,many,CATSRASTAFDEQFF,TGTGCCACCAGCAGAGCGTCTACAGCCTTCGATGAGCAGTTCTTC
TRBV20-1,.,TRBJ2-7,many,CSALDGSHEQYF,TGCAGTGCTTTAGACGGGAGCCACGAGCAGTACTTC
TRBV14,TRBD1,TRBJ2-4,many,CASSQDLGQGPSAKNIQYF,TGTGCCAGCAGCCAAGACCTGGGACAGGGCCCTTCGGCCAAAAACATTCAGTACTTC
TRBV12-3/TRBV12-4,.,TRBJ2-5,many,CASSLSGIGGAETQYF,TGTGCCAGCAGTTTATCCGGAATAGGCGGTGCGGAGACCCAGTACTTC
TRBV11-3,TRBD2,TRBJ2-3,many,CASSLDLAGATLVTQYF,TGTGCCAGCAGCTTAGATCTAGCGGGAGCTACACTTGTTACGCAGTATTTT
TRBV6-6,.,TRBJ2-1,many,CASSFYTTPLGNEQFF,TGTGCCAGCAGTTTCTATACGACCCCCCTGGGCAATGAGCAGTTCTTC
TRBV6-1,.,TRBJ1-5,many,CAGRGSADQPQHF,TGTGCCGGTCGAGGGTCGGCAGATCAGCCCCAGCATTTT
TRBV10-3,.,TRBJ2-5,many,CAISESSRETQYF,TGTGCCATCAGTGAGTCTTCCAGGGAGACCCAGTACTTC
TRBV20-1,TRBD1,TRBJ2-4,many,CSAPARQGKNIQYF,TGCAGTGCCCCGGCCCGACAGGGCAAAAACATTCAGTACTTC
TRBV7-2,.,TRBJ2-3,many,CASSFSGTDTQYF,TGTGCCAGCAGCTTTTCTGGCACAGATACGCAGTATTTT
TRBV10-3,.,TRBJ1-2,many,CAISHSGEASYGYTF,TGTGCCATCAGCCATTCAGGGGAAGCAAGCTATGGCTACACCTTC
TRBV28,.,TRBJ2-7,.,CAIRAVGSYEQYF,TGTGCCATCCGGGCGGTAGGCTCATACGAGCAGTACTTC
TRBV5-1,.,TRBJ2-5,many,CASSFYGSEETQYF,TGCGCCAGCAGCTTCTATGGCAGTGAAGAGACCCAGTACTTC
TRBV4-3,.,TRBJ2-6,many,CASSQVGRGLAGANVLTF,TGCGCCAGCAGCCAAGTCGGCAGGGGTTTAGCTGGGGCCAACGTCCTGACTTTC
TRBV7-9,.,TRBJ2-7,many,CASSLGTVDYEQYF,TGTGCCAGCAGCTTAGGGACAGTAGACTACGAGCAGTACTTC
TRBV10-3,.,TRBJ2-7,many,CAISESGEQYF,TGTGCCATCAGTGAGTCGGGCGAGCAGTACTTC
TRBV27,.,TRBJ1-5,many,CASSLSEGQPQHF,TGTGCCAGCAGTTTATCCGAGGGGCAGCCCCAGCATTTT
TRBV15,.,TRBJ1-6,many,CATSRDRRVMAPLHF,TGTGCCACCAGCAGAGATAGGCGGGTTATGGCACCCCTCCACTTT
TRBV7-2,.,TRBJ1-2,many,CASSLGWGYTF,TGTGCCAGCAGCTTAGGCTGGGGCTACACCTTC
TRBV6-6,.,TRBJ1-1,many,CASSYEGRNTEAFF,TGTGCCAGCAGTTACGAGGGGCGGAACACTGAAGCTTTCTTT
TRBV4-3,TRBD1,TRBJ2-3,many,CASSQDGGEGAGTDTQYF,TGCGCCAGCAGCCAAGATGGGGGCGAGGGGGCTGGCACAGATACGCAGTATTTT
TRBV20-1,.,TRBJ1-4,many,CSARALTGKIEKLFF,TGCAGTGCTAGGGCCTTGACGGGAAAAATTGAAAAACTGTTTTTT